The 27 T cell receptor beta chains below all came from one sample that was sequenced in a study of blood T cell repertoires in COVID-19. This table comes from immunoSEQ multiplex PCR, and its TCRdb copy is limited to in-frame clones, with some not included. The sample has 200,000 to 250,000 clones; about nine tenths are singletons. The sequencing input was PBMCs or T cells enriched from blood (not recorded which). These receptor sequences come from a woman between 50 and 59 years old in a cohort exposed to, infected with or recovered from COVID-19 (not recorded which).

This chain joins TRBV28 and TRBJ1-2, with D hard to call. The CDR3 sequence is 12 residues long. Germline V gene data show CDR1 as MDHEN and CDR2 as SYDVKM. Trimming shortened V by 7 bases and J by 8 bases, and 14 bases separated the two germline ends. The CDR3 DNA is TGTGCCAGCACCCCAGGCCGATTCGGCTACACCTTC. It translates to CASTPGRFGYTF.

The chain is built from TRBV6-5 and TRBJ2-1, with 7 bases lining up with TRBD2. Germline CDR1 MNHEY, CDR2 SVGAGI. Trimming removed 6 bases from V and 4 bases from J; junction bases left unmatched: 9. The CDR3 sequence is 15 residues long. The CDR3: CASRPAPSGYNEQFF. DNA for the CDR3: TGTGCCAGCAGGCCTGCGCCTAGCGGATACAATGAGCAGTTCTTC.

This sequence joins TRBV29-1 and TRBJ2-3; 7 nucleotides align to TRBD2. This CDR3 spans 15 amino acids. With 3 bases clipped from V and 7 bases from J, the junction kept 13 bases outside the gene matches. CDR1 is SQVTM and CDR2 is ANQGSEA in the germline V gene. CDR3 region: CSVDGQRGRTNTQYF. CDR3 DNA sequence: TGCAGCGTTGATGGCCAGCGGGGCCGCACGAATACGCAGTATTTT.

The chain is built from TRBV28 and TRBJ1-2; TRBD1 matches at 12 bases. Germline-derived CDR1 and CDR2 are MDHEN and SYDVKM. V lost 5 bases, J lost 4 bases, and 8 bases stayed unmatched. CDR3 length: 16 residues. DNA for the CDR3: TGTGCCAGCAGTAGCAAGGGACAGGGGGCGCCCTATGGCTACACCTTC. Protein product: CASSSKGQGAPYGYTF.

The CDR3 nucleotides read TGCGCCAGCAGCTTAAAGACAGGGCATATGAACACTGAAGCTTTCTTT. It encodes CASSLKTGHMNTEAFF. This chain links TRBV5-1 with TRBJ1-1; 7 bases map to TRBD1. The germline gives CDR1 SGHRS, CDR2 YFSETQ. The CDR3 loop spans 16 amino acids. The ends lost 2 bases at V and 0 bases at J; junction bases unmatched: 7.

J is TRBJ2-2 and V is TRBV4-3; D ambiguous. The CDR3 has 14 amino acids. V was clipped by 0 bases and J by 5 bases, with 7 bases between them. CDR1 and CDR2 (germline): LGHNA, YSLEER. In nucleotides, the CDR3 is TGCGCCAGCAGCCAAGATGTACAGACCGGGGAGCTGTTTTTT. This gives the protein CASSQDVQTGELFF.

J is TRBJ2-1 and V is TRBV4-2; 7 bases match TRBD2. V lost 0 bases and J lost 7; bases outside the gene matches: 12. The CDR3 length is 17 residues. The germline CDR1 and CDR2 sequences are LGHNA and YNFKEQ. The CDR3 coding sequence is TGTGCCAGCAGCCAAGAATCCTTGGGAGGGACTGGGAATGAGCAGTTCTTC. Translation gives CASSQESLGGTGNEQFF.

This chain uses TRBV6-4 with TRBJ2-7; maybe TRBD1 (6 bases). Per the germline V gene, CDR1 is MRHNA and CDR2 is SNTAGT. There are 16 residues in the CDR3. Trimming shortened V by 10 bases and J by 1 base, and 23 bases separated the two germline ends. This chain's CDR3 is CAKYIRDTENSYEQYF. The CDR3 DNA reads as TGTGCCAAATACATCCGGGACACCGAAAATTCCTACGAGCAGTACTTC.

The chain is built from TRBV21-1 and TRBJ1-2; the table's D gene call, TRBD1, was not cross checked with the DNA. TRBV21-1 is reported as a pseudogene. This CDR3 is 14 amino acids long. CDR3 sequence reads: CASSKGGGGPGYTF. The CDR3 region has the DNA TGTGCCAGCAGCAAAGGAGGAGGGGGCCCTGGCTACACCTTC.

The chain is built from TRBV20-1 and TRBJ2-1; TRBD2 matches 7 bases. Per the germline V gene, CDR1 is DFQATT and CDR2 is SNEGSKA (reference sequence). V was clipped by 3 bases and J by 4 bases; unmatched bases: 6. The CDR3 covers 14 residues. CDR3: CSASIQRGYNEQFF. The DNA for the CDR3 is TGCAGTGCTAGTATCCAGCGGGGATACAATGAGCAGTTCTTC.

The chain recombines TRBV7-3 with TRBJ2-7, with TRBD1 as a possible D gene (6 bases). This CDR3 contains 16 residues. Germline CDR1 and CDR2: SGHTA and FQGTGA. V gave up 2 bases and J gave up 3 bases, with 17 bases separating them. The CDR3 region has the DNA TGTGCCAGCAGCTTAGGGGGCCTCTGGCTCTGCTACGAGCAGTACTTC. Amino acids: CASSLGGLWLCYEQYF. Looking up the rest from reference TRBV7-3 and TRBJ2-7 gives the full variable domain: GAGVSQTPSNKVTEKGKYVELRCDPISGHTALYWYRQSLGQGPEFLIYFQGTGAADDSGLPNDRFFAVRPEGSVSTLKIQRTERGDSAVYLCASSLGGLWLCYEQYFGPGTRLTVT.

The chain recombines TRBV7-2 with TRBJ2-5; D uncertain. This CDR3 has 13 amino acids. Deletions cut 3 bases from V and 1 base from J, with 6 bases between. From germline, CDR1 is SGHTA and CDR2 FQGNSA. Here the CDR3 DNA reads TGTGCCAGCAGCTTTGTCATCCAAGAGACCCAGTACTTC. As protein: CASSFVIQETQYF.

The CDR3 region is CASSPGQPYEQYF. In nucleotides, the CDR3 is TGTGCCAGCAGCCCAGGCCAGCCTTACGAGCAGTACTTC. This chain uses TRBV11-1 with TRBJ2-7; D unclear. The CDR3 contains 13 residues. The V end was cut by 5 bases, the J end by 4 bases, with 12 bases between. The germline gives CDR1 SGHAT, CDR2 FQDESV (reference sequence).

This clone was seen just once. The CDR3 spells CATSRDLGQGVFQPQHF. The CDR3, as DNA: TGTGCCACCAGCAGAGATTTAGGACAGGGAGTTTTCCAGCCCCAGCATTTT. The chain carries TRBV15 and TRBJ1-5, with TRBD1 identical over 8 bases. The V gene end was trimmed by 0 bases and the J gene end by 7 bases; junction bases not matched to a gene: 11. The CDR3 sequence is 17 residues long. The germline V gene encodes CDR1 LNHNV and CDR2 YYDKDF (reference sequence).

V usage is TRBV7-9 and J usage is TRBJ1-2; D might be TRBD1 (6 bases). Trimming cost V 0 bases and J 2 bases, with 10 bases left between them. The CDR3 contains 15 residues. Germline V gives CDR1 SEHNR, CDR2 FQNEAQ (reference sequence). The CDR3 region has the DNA TGTGCCAGCAGCTTAGCGGGGGCAGGGAACTATGGCTACACCTTC. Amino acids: CASSLAGAGNYGYTF.

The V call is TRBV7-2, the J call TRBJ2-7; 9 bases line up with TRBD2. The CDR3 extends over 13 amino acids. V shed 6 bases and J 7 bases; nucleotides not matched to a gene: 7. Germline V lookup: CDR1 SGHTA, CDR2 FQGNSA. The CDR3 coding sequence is TGTGCCAGCAGAGGGGGACTAGCTGGGGAGCAGTACTTC. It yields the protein CASRGGLAGEQYF. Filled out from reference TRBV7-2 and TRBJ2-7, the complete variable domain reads GAGVSQSPSNKVTEKGKDVELRCDPISGHTALYWYRQSLGQGLEFLIYFQGNSAPDKSGLPSDRFSAERTGGSVSTLTIQRTQQEDSAVYLCASRGGLAGEQYFGPGTRLTVT.

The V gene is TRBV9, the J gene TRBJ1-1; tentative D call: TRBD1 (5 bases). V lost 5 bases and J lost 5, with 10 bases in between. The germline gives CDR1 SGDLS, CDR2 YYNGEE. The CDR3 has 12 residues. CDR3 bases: TGTGCCAGCAGAAGCCCAGGGACTGAAGCTTTCTTT. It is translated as CASRSPGTEAFF.

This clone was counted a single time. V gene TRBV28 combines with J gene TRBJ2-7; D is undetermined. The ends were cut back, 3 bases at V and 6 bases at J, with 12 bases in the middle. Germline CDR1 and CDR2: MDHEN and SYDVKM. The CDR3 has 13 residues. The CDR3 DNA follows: TGTGCCAGCAGTTTCTCGGGTTCTGGCGAGCAGTACTTC. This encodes CASSFSGSGEQYF.

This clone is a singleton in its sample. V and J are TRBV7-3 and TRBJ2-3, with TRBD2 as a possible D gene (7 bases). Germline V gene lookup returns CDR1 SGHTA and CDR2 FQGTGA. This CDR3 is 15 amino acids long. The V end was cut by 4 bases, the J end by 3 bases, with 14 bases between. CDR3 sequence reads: CASSWGGPMTDTQYF. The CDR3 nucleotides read TGTGCCAGCAGCTGGGGGGGGCCTATGACAGATACGCAGTATTTT.

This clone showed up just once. The CDR3 spells CASSEQGVQNTEAFF. The CDR3 DNA reads as TGTGCCAGCAGTGAACAGGGAGTACAGAACACTGAAGCTTTCTTT. V usage is TRBV7-2 and J usage is TRBJ1-1; maybe TRBD1 (6 bases). The V gene lost 6 bases and the J gene lost 1 base, with 15 bases spanning the gap. The germline gives CDR1 SGHTA, CDR2 FQGNSA. The CDR3 runs 15 residues.

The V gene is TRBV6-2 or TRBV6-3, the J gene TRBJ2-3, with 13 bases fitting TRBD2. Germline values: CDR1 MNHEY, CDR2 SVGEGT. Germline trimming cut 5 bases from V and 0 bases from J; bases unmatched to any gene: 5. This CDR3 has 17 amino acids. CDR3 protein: CASSGLAGDSSTDTQYF. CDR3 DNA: TGTGCCAGCAGTGGACTAGCGGGGGACTCTAGCACAGATACGCAGTATTTT.

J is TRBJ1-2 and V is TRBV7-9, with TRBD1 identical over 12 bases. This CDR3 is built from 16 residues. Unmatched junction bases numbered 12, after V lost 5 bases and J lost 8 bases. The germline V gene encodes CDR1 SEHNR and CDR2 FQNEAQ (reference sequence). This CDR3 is CASSRNSGQGARGYTF. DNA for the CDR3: TGTGCCAGCAGCCGTAATTCGGGACAGGGGGCGCGAGGCTACACCTTC.

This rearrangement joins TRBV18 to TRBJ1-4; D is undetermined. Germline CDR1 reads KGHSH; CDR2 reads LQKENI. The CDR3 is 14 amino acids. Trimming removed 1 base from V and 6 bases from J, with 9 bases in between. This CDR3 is CASSPLSGDEKLFF. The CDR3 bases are TGTGCCAGCTCACCACTATCGGGAGATGAAAAACTGTTTTTT.

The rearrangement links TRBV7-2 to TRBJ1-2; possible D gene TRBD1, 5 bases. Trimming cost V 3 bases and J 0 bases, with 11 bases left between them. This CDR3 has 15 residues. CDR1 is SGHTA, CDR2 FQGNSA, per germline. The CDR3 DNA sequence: TGTGCCAGCAGCTTTTCGGGGGGAGCTAACTATGGCTACACCTTC. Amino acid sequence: CASSFSGGANYGYTF.

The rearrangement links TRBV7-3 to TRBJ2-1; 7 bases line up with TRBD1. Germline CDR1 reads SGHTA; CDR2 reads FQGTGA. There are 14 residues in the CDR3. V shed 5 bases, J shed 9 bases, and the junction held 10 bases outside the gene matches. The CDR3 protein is CASSPQGIVGEQFF. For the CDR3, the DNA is TGTGCCAGCAGCCCACAGGGGATCGTAGGTGAGCAGTTCTTC.

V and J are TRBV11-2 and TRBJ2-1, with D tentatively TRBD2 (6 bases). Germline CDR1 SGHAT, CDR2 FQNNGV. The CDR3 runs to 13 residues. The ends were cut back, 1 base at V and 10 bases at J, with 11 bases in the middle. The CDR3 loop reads CASSLAPSVEQFF. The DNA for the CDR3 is TGTGCCAGCAGCTTAGCGCCTAGCGTCGAGCAGTTCTTC.

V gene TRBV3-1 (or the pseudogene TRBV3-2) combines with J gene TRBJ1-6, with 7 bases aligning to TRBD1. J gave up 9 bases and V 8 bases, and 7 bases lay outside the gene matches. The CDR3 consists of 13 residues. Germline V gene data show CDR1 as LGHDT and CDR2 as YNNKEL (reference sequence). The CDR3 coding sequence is TGTGCCAGCTCCGGGACAGTGGGTTCACCCCTCCACTTT. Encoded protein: CASSGTVGSPLHF.